This T cell receptor (beta chain) came from a study of cytomegalovirus exposure and HLA in healthy donors. Study as a whole: Inside one of the first data releases sat about 85 million unique TCRs taken from HLA-typed donors.

The CDR3 sequence is 14 residues long. Germline V lookup: CDR1 SGHAT, CDR2 FQDESV (reference sequence). V gave up 5 bases and J gave up 4 bases; unmatched junction bases: 4. 60 Vbeta and 13 Jbeta primers were used in PCR. Assay used: immunoSEQ multiplex PCR; TCRdb lists only in-frame clones, some missing. Of about 130,000 clones in the sample, around four fifths are singletons; the top ten hold roughly 2.5%. V gene TRBV11-1 combines with J gene TRBJ2-2; 7 nucleotides match TRBD1. The sequenced material came from PBMCs. The sequence was obtained from a boy aged 2 to 10 in good health and CMV-seronegative. CDR3 coding DNA: TGTGCCAGCAGCCGGGGACAGCTCACCGGGGAGCTGTTTTTT. Its translation is CASSRGQLTGELFF. Supplemented by reference TRBV11-1 and TRBJ2-2, the full variable domain reads EAEVAQSPRYKITEKSQAVAFWCDPISGHATLYWYRQILGQGPELLVQFQDESVVDDSQLPKDRFSAERLKGVDSTLKIQPAELGDSAMYLCASSRGQLTGELFFGEGSRLTVL.